These 27 T cell receptor beta chains were all obtained from the same sample, sequenced in a study of blood T cells in healthy people across ages. Alongside a J-beta primer mix, a sample-barcoded 5' primer served in a second PCR lasting about 7 to 12 cycles. TCRdb re-called the 5' RACE reads through MiXCR, storing one row per CDR3 protein. The sample includes some 760,000 distinct CDR3 sequences, around 25% of them seen just once. The same data also contributed to another study, on T cells of mothers and their children.

The sample taken for sequencing was blood. The receptors here all came from a boy younger than 18 in good health.

The CDR3 coding sequence is TGTGCCAGCTCACCCTCTCTGTACACTGAAGCTTTCTTT. Amino acids: CASSPSLYTEAFF. This chain connects TRBV18 to TRBJ1-1; D gene ambiguous. In germline, CDR1 is KGHSH, CDR2 LQKENI. Trimming stripped 3 bases from V and 3 bases from J, with 8 bases between. This CDR3 contains 13 residues.

Only a few counts were recorded for this clonotype. J is TRBJ2-7 and V is TRBV29-1; D not certain. Trimming stripped 2 bases from V and 4 bases from J, with 9 bases between. Germline loops: CDR1 SQVTM, CDR2 ANQGSEA. The CDR3 contains 12 residues. Here the CDR3 reads CSVELSGYEQYF. As DNA, the CDR3 is TGCAGCGTTGAACTCAGTGGGTACGAGCAGTACTTC.

This rearrangement joins TRBV11-2 to TRBJ2-5, with 7 bases aligning to TRBD2. CDR1 is SGHAT, CDR2 FQNNGV, per germline. V lost 6 bases to trimming and J lost 9 bases; unmatched junction nucleotides: 16. This CDR3 spans 15 amino acids. The CDR3 sequence is CASRNLRDVRGAQYF. CDR3 DNA: TGTGCCAGCAGAAACCTCCGGGACGTACGGGGGGCCCAGTACTTC.

This clonotype has only a few counts. The CDR3 region is CAAPDTQYF. DNA for the CDR3: TGTGCCGCGCCTGATACGCAGTATTTT. The chain carries TRBV9 and TRBJ2-3, with D hard to call. The CDR3 is made up of 9 amino acids. CDR1 is SGDLS, CDR2 YYNGEE, per germline. Deletions cut 10 bases from V and 6 bases from J, with 6 bases between. Filled out from reference TRBV9 and TRBJ2-3, the complete variable domain reads DSGVTQTPKHLITATGQRVTLRCSPRSGDLSVYWYQQSLDQGLQFLIQYYNGEERAKGNILERFSAQQFPDLHSELNLSSLELGDSALYFCAAPDTQYFGPGTRLTVL.

This clonotype was recorded only once. J is TRBJ2-7 and V is TRBV20-1; 9 bases match TRBD2. Germline V gene lookup returns CDR1 DFQATT and CDR2 SNEGSKA (reference sequence). The V and J ends lost 0 bases and 2 bases, in that order; junction bases with no gene match: 8. The CDR3 extends over 16 amino acids. This CDR3 is CSARDASGASTYEQYF. CDR3 bases: TGCAGTGCTAGAGATGCTAGCGGGGCCTCAACCTACGAGCAGTACTTC.

This clonotype has only a few counts. The rearrangement links TRBV7-9 to TRBJ1-5; D is unresolved. Germline loops: CDR1 SEHNR, CDR2 FQNEAQ (reference sequence). The CDR3 has 17 residues. The germline V and J ends were trimmed by 1 base and 0 bases, with 13 bases remaining between them. DNA of the CDR3: TGTGCCAGCAGCTTAGATTACGGACCCATTAGCAATCAGCCCCAGCATTTT. This translates into CASSLDYGPISNQPQHF.

This clonotype has a handful of counts. V gene TRBV19 combines with J gene TRBJ1-2; D unresolved. From germline, CDR1 is LNHDA and CDR2 SQIVND (reference sequence). The length of the CDR3 is 12 residues. V shed 5 bases and J shed 8 bases, with 12 bases lying between them. The DNA for the CDR3 is TGTGCCAGTAGTTCCGCAATAGGGGGCTACACCTTC. It is translated as CASSSAIGGYTF.

This clonotype was picked up a small number of times. V gene TRBV9 combines with J gene TRBJ1-2; 9 bases line up with TRBD1. The CDR3 extends over 14 amino acids. The V and J ends lost 6 bases and 4 bases, in that order; junction bases with no gene match: 7. Germline V lookup: CDR1 SGDLS, CDR2 YYNGEE. CDR3 DNA sequence: TGTGCCAGCACGACAACAGGGGGCAGCTATGGCTACACCTTC. Encoded protein: CASTTTGGSYGYTF.

This sequence joins TRBV7-8 and TRBJ1-6; unclear D gene. The ends were cut back, 5 bases at V and 0 bases at J, with 11 bases in the middle. The CDR3 covers 16 residues. CDR1 is SGHVS, CDR2 FQNEAQ, per germline. DNA of the CDR3: TGTGCCAGCAGCACAGACGGGCCCTCCTATAATTCACCCCTCCACTTT. Protein sequence: CASSTDGPSYNSPLHF.

This clonotype occurred a few times. The rearrangement joins TRBV6-2 or TRBV6-3 to TRBJ2-4; either TRBD1 or TRBD2 may fit D (7 bases each). The V and J ends lost 5 bases and 8 bases respectively, with 13 bases between them. In germline, CDR1 is MNHEY, CDR2 SVGEGT. The CDR3 runs 13 residues. The CDR3 nucleotides are TGTGCCAGCAGTCCGACAGGGAGGGACATTCAGTACTTC. The encoded protein is CASSPTGRDIQYF.

This chain links TRBV25-1 with TRBJ1-2, with a tentative D call TRBD1 (5 bases). The CDR3 loop spans 13 amino acids. With 1 base removed from V and 11 bases from J, the gap between germline ends came to 14 bases. In germline, CDR1 is MGHDK, CDR2 SYGVNS. CDR3: CASSESGTGFYTF. Here the CDR3 DNA reads TGTGCCAGCAGTGAATCGGGAACAGGATTTTACACCTTC.

CDR3 bases: TGTGCCAGCAGTATTCCGGGACAGGGAATTGTTTTCTTT. It yields the protein CASSIPGQGIVFF. This chain uses TRBV3-1 with TRBJ1-1; 9 bases agree with TRBD1. CDR1 is LGHDT, CDR2 YNNKEL, per germline (reference sequence). The ends lost 6 bases at V and 13 bases at J; junction bases unmatched: 12. The CDR3 length is 13 residues.

This clonotype was found a few times. The chain links TRBV27 to TRBJ2-1; 8 bases match TRBD2. Germline V gene lookup returns CDR1 MNHEY and CDR2 SMNVEV (reference sequence). This CDR3 comprises 14 residues. V was clipped by 9 bases and J by 3 bases; unmatched bases: 7. In nucleotides, the CDR3 is TGTGCCAGTGAAAAGCGGGGGAACTACAATGAGCAGTTCTTC. Translation: CASEKRGNYNEQFF.

At least ten counts were recorded for this clonotype. The chain recombines TRBV9 with TRBJ2-3; unclear D gene. The germline CDR1 and CDR2 sequences are SGDLS and YYNGEE. This CDR3 spans 11 amino acids. V dropped 5 bases and J dropped 2 bases, with 3 bases sitting between them. CDR3 region: CASSDTDTQYF. The CDR3 DNA follows: TGTGCCAGCAGTGACACAGATACGCAGTATTTT.

In this sample, this clonotype turned up a few times. The chain couples TRBV27 to TRBJ2-5; 7 bases fit TRBD1. The last part of the DNA fits TRBJ2-1 better; the J call may be wrong. This CDR3 has 16 amino acids. Germline V gives CDR1 MNHEY, CDR2 SMNVEV (reference sequence). The CDR3 nucleotides read TGTGCCAGCAGGACCCTCCCGGGACAGAGAAACAATGAGCAGTTCTTC. It specifies CASRTLPGQRNNEQFF.

This clonotype appeared a few times. J is TRBJ1-1 and V is TRBV5-1; D perhaps matches TRBD1 (5 bases). Germline values: CDR1 SGHRS, CDR2 YFSETQ. The V and J ends lost 5 bases and 0 bases respectively, with 17 bases between them. The CDR3 is made up of 16 amino acids. The CDR3 nucleotides read TGCGCCAGCAGTTCAGGGCGGGGACGGATGAACACTGAAGCTTTCTTT. Amino acids: CASSSGRGRMNTEAFF.

In its sample, this clonotype was seen a few times. The J gene is TRBJ2-7, the V gene TRBV5-1, with D possibly being TRBD1 or TRBD2 (5 bases each). Trimming pared 1 base from V and 4 bases from J, leaving 15 bases between. CDR1 SGHRS and CDR2 YFSETQ come from the germline V gene. This CDR3 spans 15 amino acids. The CDR3 loop reads CASSLKGFGTYEQYF. CDR3 DNA: TGCGCCAGCAGCTTGAAGGGGTTCGGGACGTACGAGCAGTACTTC. The entire variable domain, with the rest obtained from reference TRBV5-1 and TRBJ2-7, is as follows: KAGVTQTPRYLIKTRGQQVTLSCSPISGHRSVSWYQQTPGQGLQFLFEYFSETQRNKGNFPGRFSGRQFSNSRSEMNVSTLELGDSALYLCASSLKGFGTYEQYFGPGTRLTVT.

The rearrangement links TRBV6-5 to TRBJ2-3; 7 bases map to TRBD2. The germline V gene encodes CDR1 MNHEY and CDR2 SVGAGI. The junction had 5 bases not matched to a gene; V was cut back by 2 bases and J by 0 bases. This CDR3 contains 16 residues. Here the CDR3 DNA reads TGTGCCAGCAGTTACCGGCTAGCGGTTAGCACAGATACGCAGTATTTT. This gives the protein CASSYRLAVSTDTQYF.

This clonotype was seen more than once but under ten times. This chain links TRBV24-1 with TRBJ2-5; 14 nucleotides match TRBD2. Germline CDR1 is KGHDR and CDR2 is SFDVKD. V shed 4 bases and J 1 base; nucleotides not matched to a gene: 10. This CDR3 spans 19 amino acids. CDR3 nucleotides: TGTGCCACCAGTGACCAGGGACTAGCGGGAGAGGCTGCCCAAGAGACCCAGTACTTC. This codes for CATSDQGLAGEAAQETQYF.

The chain links TRBV7-2 to TRBJ1-4; D not certain. V was cut by 3 bases and J by 8 bases, with 13 bases left in between. The CDR3 sequence is 14 residues long. Per germline, CDR1 SGHTA and CDR2 FQGNSA. CDR3 in DNA: TGTGCCAGCAGCTTCGGCGGGGATATCGAAAAACTGTTTTTT. It is translated as CASSFGGDIEKLFF.

This clonotype was seen repeatedly, ten times or more. J is TRBJ2-5 and V is TRBV29-1; D remains ambiguous. The CDR3 covers 13 residues. V lost 5 bases and J lost 0, with 10 bases in between. The germline V gene has CDR1 SQVTM and CDR2 ANQGSEA. The CDR3 DNA sequence: TGCAGCGTTCTCGGAGTTTACCAAGAGACCCAGTACTTC. This codes for CSVLGVYQETQYF.

The chain uses TRBV4-2 and TRBJ1-2; D call uncertain. Germline-derived CDR1 and CDR2 are LGHNA and YNFKEQ. V was trimmed by 4 bases and J by 8 bases, leaving 14 bases between them. The CDR3 length is 13 residues. CDR3 bases: TGTGCCAGCAGCCCGCCTAAAGCTATCGGCTACACCTTC. Translating gives CASSPPKAIGYTF.

This clonotype was recorded a few times. The chain couples TRBV7-9 to TRBJ2-6, with a weak D call TRBD1 (6 bases). V lost 5 bases and J lost 2, with 16 bases in between. Germline loops: CDR1 SEHNR, CDR2 FQNEAQ (reference sequence). CDR3 length: 17 amino acids. CDR3 coding DNA: TGTGCCAGCAGCACAAATTTGGGGGCGCCTGGGGCCAACGTCCTGACTTTC. Translating it yields CASSTNLGAPGANVLTF.

The V call is TRBV10-3, the J call TRBJ2-1; D is perhaps TRBD1 (8 bases). V was clipped by 9 bases and J by 8 bases, with 20 bases between them. The CDR3 totals 14 residues. CDR1 ENHRY and CDR2 SYGVKD come from the germline V gene. The CDR3 DNA reads as TGTGCCATGCGACAGGGGCGGGAGTCCCATGAGCAGTTCTTC. It codes for CAMRQGRESHEQFF.

This rearrangement joins TRBV19 to TRBJ2-6; no firm D call. Germline V gene sequence: CDR1 LNHDA, CDR2 SQIVND (reference sequence). Trimming stripped 3 bases from V and 0 bases from J, with 6 bases between. There are 15 residues in the CDR3. The CDR3 loop is CASSILGSGANVLTF. CDR3 in DNA: TGTGCCAGTAGTATCCTGGGCTCTGGGGCCAACGTCCTGACTTTC.

This clonotype was detected many times. V and J are TRBV12-3 or TRBV12-4 and TRBJ2-5; D remains ambiguous. The CDR3 consists of 12 residues. V was trimmed by 2 bases and J by 5 bases, leaving 6 bases between them. This CDR3 is CASSLTEETQYF. The CDR3 bases are TGTGCCAGCAGTTTAACCGAGGAGACCCAGTACTTC.

The J gene is TRBJ2-1, the V gene TRBV7-9, with TRBD2 matching 14 bases. V trimming: 4 bases; J trimming: 8 bases; junction bases outside the gene matches: 13. The germline V gene encodes CDR1 SEHNR and CDR2 FQNEAQ (reference sequence). The CDR3 extends over 18 amino acids. CDR3 sequence: CASSWTSGTSGSIYEQFF. CDR3 nucleotides: TGTGCCAGCAGCTGGACCTCCGGGACTAGCGGGAGTATCTATGAGCAGTTCTTC. Full variable domain (remainder filled in from reference TRBV7-9 and TRBJ2-1): DTGVSQNPRHKITKRGQNVTFRCDPISEHNRLYWYRQTLGQGPEFLTYFQNEAQLEKSRLLSDRFSAERPKGSFSTLEIQRTEQGDSAMYLCASSWTSGTSGSIYEQFFGPGTRLTVL.